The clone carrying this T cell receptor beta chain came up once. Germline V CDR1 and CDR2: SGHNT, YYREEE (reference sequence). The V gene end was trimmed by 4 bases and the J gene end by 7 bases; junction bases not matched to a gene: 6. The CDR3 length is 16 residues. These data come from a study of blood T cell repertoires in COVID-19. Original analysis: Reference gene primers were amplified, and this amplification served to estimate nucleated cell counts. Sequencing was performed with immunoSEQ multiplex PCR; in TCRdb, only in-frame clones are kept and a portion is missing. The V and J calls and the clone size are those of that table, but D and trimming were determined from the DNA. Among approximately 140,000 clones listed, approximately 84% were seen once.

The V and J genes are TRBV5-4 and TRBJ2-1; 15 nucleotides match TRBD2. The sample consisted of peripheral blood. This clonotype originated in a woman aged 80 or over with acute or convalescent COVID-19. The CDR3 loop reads CASSTGLAGGLNEQFF. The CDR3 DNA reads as TGTGCCAGCAGCACCGGACTAGCGGGGGGGCTGAATGAGCAGTTCTTC.